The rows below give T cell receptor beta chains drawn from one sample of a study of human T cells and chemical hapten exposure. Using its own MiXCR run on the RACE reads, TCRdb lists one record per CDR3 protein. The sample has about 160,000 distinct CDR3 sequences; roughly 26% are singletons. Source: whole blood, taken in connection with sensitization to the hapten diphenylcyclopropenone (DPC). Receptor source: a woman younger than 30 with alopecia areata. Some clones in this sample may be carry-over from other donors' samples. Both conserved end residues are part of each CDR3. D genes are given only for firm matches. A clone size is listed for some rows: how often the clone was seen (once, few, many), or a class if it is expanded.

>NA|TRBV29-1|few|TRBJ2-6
CSVGSGANVLTF
TGCAGCGTTGGGAGTGGGGCCAACGTCCTGACTTTC
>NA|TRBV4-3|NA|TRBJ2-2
CASSHRTGELFF
TGCGCCAGCAGCCACCGCACCGGGGAGCTGTTTTTT
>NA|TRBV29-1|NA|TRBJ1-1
CSVYYTEWTEAFF
TGCAGCGTATATTACACCGAGTGGACTGAAGCTTTCTTT
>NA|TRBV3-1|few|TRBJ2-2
CASSQVPGNTGELFF
TGTGCCAGCAGCCAAGTCCCAGGTAACACCGGGGAGCTGTTTTTT
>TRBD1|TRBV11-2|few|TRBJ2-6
CASGGQGAAGANVLTF
TGTGCCAGCGGAGGACAGGGGGCGGCTGGGGCCAACGTCCTGACTTTC
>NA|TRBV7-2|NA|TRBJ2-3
CASRLVLGALDTQYF
TGTGCCAGCAGATTAGTACTGGGGGCTTTAGATACGCAGTATTTT
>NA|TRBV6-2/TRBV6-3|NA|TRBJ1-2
CASRGSNYGYTF
TGTGCCAGCAGGGGCAGCAACTATGGCTACACCTTC
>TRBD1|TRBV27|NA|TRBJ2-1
CASRQQGEQFF
TGTGCCAGCAGACAACAGGGGGAGCAGTTCTTC
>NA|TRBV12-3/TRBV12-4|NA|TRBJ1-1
CASSFSPDGEAFF
TGTGCCAGCAGTTTTTCCCCGGACGGTGAAGCTTTCTTT
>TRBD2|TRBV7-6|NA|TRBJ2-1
CASSFLAGGIYNEQFF
TGTGCCAGCAGTTTTCTAGCGGGAGGGATCTACAATGAGCAGTTCTTC
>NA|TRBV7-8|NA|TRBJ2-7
CASSFSRGMGYEQYF
TGTGCCAGCAGCTTCTCGAGAGGGATGGGCTACGAGCAGTACTTC
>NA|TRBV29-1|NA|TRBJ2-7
CSVPGSSYEQYF
TGCAGCGTTCCGGGGTCCTCCTACGAGCAGTACTTC
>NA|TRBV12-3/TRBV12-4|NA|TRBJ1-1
CASSLSPTVNTEAFF
TGTGCCAGCAGTTTATCCCCGACAGTCAACACTGAAGCTTTCTTT
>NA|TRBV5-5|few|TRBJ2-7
CASSFGTLYEQYF
TGTGCCAGCAGCTTTGGGACCCTCTACGAGCAGTACTTC
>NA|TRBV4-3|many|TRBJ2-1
CASSQVGSEQFF
TGCGCCAGCAGCCAAGTTGGTTCTGAGCAGTTCTTC
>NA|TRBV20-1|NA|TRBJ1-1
CSATGPTNTEAFF
TGCAGTGCCACCGGACCGACGAACACTGAAGCTTTCTTT
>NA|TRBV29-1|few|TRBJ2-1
CSESGTSSPEQFF
TGCAGCGAATCCGGTACTAGCTCCCCGGAGCAGTTCTTC
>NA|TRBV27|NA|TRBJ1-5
CASSLSWLDQPQHF
TGTGCCAGCAGTTTATCGTGGTTGGATCAGCCCCAGCATTTT
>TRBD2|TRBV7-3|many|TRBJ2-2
CASSPVAGGPTGELFF
TGTGCCAGCAGCCCGGTGGCGGGGGGGCCTACCGGGGAGCTGTTTTTT
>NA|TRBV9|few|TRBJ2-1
CASSLRAPDNEQFF
TGTGCCAGCAGCCTCCGGGCCCCTGATAATGAGCAGTTCTTC
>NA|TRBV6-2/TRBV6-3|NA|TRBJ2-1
CASSSTNREQFF
TGTGCCAGCAGTTCCACCAATCGGGAGCAGTTCTTC
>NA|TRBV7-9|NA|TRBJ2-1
CASSLVPGNEQFF
TGTGCCAGCAGCTTAGTTCCCGGAAATGAGCAGTTCTTC
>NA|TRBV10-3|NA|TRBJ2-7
CATSADRSGYEQYF
TGTGCCACCAGTGCAGACAGGTCGGGTTACGAGCAGTACTTC
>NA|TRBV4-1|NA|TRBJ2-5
CASSQAVIETQYF
TGCGCCAGCAGCCAAGCGGTGATAGAGACCCAGTACTTC
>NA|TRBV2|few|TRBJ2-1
CASSENTLTYNEQFF
TGTGCCAGCAGTGAAAACACCTTGACCTACAATGAGCAGTTCTTC
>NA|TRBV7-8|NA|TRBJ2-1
CASSLDRDNEQFF
TGTGCCAGCAGCTTAGACAGGGACAATGAGCAGTTCTTC
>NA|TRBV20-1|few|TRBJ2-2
CSASSAGELFF
TGCAGTGCTAGTTCGGCCGGGGAGCTGTTTTTT
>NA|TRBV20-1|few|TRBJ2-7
CSGTGGLASGEQYF
TGCAGTGGTACAGGAGGACTGGCATCCGGGGAGCAGTACTTC
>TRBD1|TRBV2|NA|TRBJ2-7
CASSPTGVNEQYF
TGTGCCAGCAGTCCCACAGGGGTAAACGAGCAGTACTTC
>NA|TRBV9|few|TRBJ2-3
CASSATGWPPDTQYF
TGTGCCAGCAGCGCCACAGGGTGGCCGCCAGATACGCAGTATTTT
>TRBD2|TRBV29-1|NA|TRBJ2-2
CSAGLAGGYTGELFF
TGCAGCGCCGGACTAGCGGGGGGGTATACCGGGGAGCTGTTTTTT
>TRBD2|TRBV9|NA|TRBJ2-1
CASKTGTSGNNEQFF
TGTGCCAGCAAAACCGGGACTAGCGGCAACAATGAGCAGTTCTTC
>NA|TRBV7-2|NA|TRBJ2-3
CASSSQGAGVADTQYF
TGTGCCAGCAGCTCTCAGGGGGCGGGAGTGGCAGATACGCAGTATTTT
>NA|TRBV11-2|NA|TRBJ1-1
CASSSNRRRRSTEAFF
TGTGCCAGCAGCTCCAACCGGCGGAGGAGGAGCACTGAAGCTTTCTTT
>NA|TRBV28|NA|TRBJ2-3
CASSLSGGDTDTQYF
TGTGCCAGCAGTTTATCAGGCGGGGACACAGATACGCAGTATTTT
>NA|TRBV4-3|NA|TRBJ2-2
CAGSYGTGELFF
TGCGCCGGGTCCTACGGGACCGGGGAGCTGTTTTTT
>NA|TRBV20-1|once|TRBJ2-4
CSAHETRIGIQYF
TGCAGTGCTCACGAGACGAGGATTGGCATTCAGTACTTC
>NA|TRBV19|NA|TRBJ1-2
CASSTRDHPNYGYTF
TGTGCCAGTAGTACCCGGGACCATCCCAACTATGGCTACACCTTC
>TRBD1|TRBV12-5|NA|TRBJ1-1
CASANGGGQVHTEAFF
TGTGCTAGTGCTAATGGGGGGGGACAGGTTCACACTGAAGCTTTCTTT
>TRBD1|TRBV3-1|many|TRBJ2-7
CASSTGSAYEQYF
TGTGCCAGCTCGACAGGGTCGGCCTACGAGCAGTACTTC
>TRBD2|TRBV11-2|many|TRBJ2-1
CASSKGGLTSGESSYNEQFF
TGTGCCAGCAGCAAAGGGGGATTGACTAGCGGGGAAAGCTCCTACAATGAGCAGTTCTTC